The 17 T cell receptor beta chains given below trace back to one sample, sequenced in a study of blood T cell repertoires in COVID-19. Some clones are missing from TCRdb's copy, which holds only in-frame ones; the method was immunoSEQ multiplex PCR. The repertoire includes 210,000 or so clones, about 92% of them detected once, and roughly 1.2% sits in the top ten. Specimen: peripheral blood. These receptors all stem from a man aged 25-45 years with acute or convalescent COVID-19.

The chain joins TRBV6-5 to TRBJ2-1; tentative D call: TRBD2 (7 bases). Trimming took 6 bases from V and 2 from J, leaving 17 bases between them. The CDR3 length is 16 residues. CDR1 is MNHEY, CDR2 SVGAGI, per germline. The CDR3 region is CASSYQGGGTYNEQFF. CDR3 DNA sequence: TGTGCCAGCAGCTACCAAGGGGGGGGAACCTACAATGAGCAGTTCTTC.

The gene calls are TRBV4-2 and TRBJ1-5; D possibly corresponds to TRBD1 (6 bases). The V end lost 8 bases, the J end lost 4 bases, and 9 bases lay between the germline ends. Germline values: CDR1 LGHNA, CDR2 YNFKEQ. The CDR3 covers 12 residues. The CDR3 DNA reads as TGTGCCAGCCAGGGGTTAAATCAGCCCCAGCATTTT. The encoded protein is CASQGLNQPQHF.

This clone was recorded once. A read error is possible here, since a much larger clone lies one base away. The chain has TRBV27 and TRBJ2-7; 9 bases map to TRBD1. Germline CDR1 MNHEY, CDR2 SMNVEV (reference sequence). The CDR3 covers 14 residues. J was trimmed by 3 bases and V by 4 bases; bases with no gene match: 4. The CDR3 region is CASSSTGGGYEQYF. CDR3 coding DNA: TGTGCCAGCAGTTCGACAGGGGGGGGCTACGAGCAGTACTTC.

V usage is TRBV4-2 and J usage is TRBJ2-4; 10 bases are shared with TRBD2. The length of the CDR3 is 19 residues. Germline-derived CDR1 and CDR2 are LGHNA and YNFKEQ. The V segment lost 0 bases and the J segment 0 bases; nucleotides outside the gene matches: 8. The CDR3 DNA reads as TGTGCCAGCAGCCAAGATCGGCTAGCGGGGGCGATAGCCAAAAACATTCAGTACTTC. Translating gives CASSQDRLAGAIAKNIQYF.

V and J are TRBV24-1 and TRBJ2-2; the D is unclear. The germline V gene has CDR1 KGHDR and CDR2 SFDVKD. The CDR3 covers 13 residues. V shed 4 bases and J shed 5 bases, with 7 bases lying between them. The CDR3 sequence: CATSDRVTGELFF. CDR3 in DNA: TGTGCCACCAGTGACCGGGTTACCGGGGAGCTGTTTTTT.

Written as DNA, the CDR3 is TGTGCCAGCACCACTCCCCTGGGAGTGGTCTATGGCTACACCTTC. Translation: CASTTPLGVVYGYTF. The chain combines TRBV28 with TRBJ1-2; no clear D. Trimming stripped 7 bases from V and 4 bases from J, with 19 bases between. The CDR3 has 15 amino acids. Germline-derived CDR1 and CDR2 are MDHEN and SYDVKM.

This clone has only a few counts. The chain joins TRBV9 to TRBJ2-3; maybe TRBD2 (5 bases). There are 15 residues in the CDR3. The germline CDR1 and CDR2 sequences are SGDLS and YYNGEE. Trimming removed 3 bases from V and 0 bases from J, with 11 bases in between. The CDR3 loop reads CASSAILGSTDTQYF. The CDR3 DNA is TGTGCCAGCAGCGCAATACTAGGAAGCACAGATACGCAGTATTTT.

This sequence joins TRBV2 and TRBJ1-1; maybe TRBD1 (5 bases). Germline assignment: CDR1 SNHLY and CDR2 FYNNEI. The CDR3 totals 15 residues. V lost 10 bases to trimming and J lost 0 bases, with 18 bases between them. CDR3 nucleotide sequence: TGTGCCATTCCCATCGGGGGGATCATGAACACTGAAGCTTTCTTT. This sequence encodes CAIPIGGIMNTEAFF.

J is TRBJ1-1 and V is TRBV11-2, with TRBD1 matching 7 bases. This CDR3 is built from 15 residues. CDR1 is SGHAT and CDR2 is FQNNGV in the germline V gene. V shed 6 bases, J shed 1 base, and the junction held 8 bases outside the gene matches. Here the CDR3 reads CASSPNRDRNTEAFF. CDR3 bases: TGTGCCAGCAGTCCCAACCGGGACAGGAACACTGAAGCTTTCTTT.

The chain recombines TRBV18 with TRBJ2-1; 7 bases are a match to TRBD1. Per the germline V gene, CDR1 is KGHSH and CDR2 is LQKENI. The ends lost 3 bases at V and 4 bases at J; junction bases unmatched: 6. CDR3 length: 15 residues. The CDR3 DNA sequence: TGTGCCAGCTCACCCAACAGGGGCCCTTACAATGAGCAGTTCTTC. Protein sequence: CASSPNRGPYNEQFF.

This chain joins TRBV11-3 and TRBJ2-5; 8 positions match TRBD2. The trim removed 6 bases at V and 6 bases at J, leaving 6 bases unmatched. The CDR3 extends over 13 amino acids. Germline CDR1 reads SGHNT; CDR2 reads YENEEA. CDR3 nucleotides: TGTGCCAGCAGTCAGGGACTAGACAAGACCCAGTACTTC. Protein sequence: CASSQGLDKTQYF.

This rearrangement joins TRBV19 to TRBJ1-2; D is unclear. This CDR3 contains 12 residues. The V gene lost 6 bases and the J gene lost 1 base, with 6 bases spanning the gap. The germline gives CDR1 LNHDA, CDR2 SQIVND (reference sequence). This CDR3 is CASREYNYGYTF. CDR3 sequence (DNA): TGTGCCAGTAGGGAGTATAACTATGGCTACACCTTC. Looking up the rest from reference TRBV19 and TRBJ1-2 gives the full variable domain: DGGITQSPKYLFRKEGQNVTLSCEQNLNHDAMYWYRQDPGQGLRLIYYSQIVNDFQKGDIAEGYSVSREKKESFPLTVTSAQKNPTAFYLCASREYNYGYTFGSGTRLTVV.

The chain carries TRBV30 and TRBJ1-6, with 8 positions matching TRBD1. V was clipped by 1 base and J by 7 bases; unmatched bases: 9. In germline, CDR1 is GTSNPN, CDR2 SVGIG (reference sequence). The CDR3 covers 16 residues. The CDR3 DNA sequence: TGTGCCTGGAGTGGGCTCCCTGGACAGGGCAATTCACCCCTCCACTTT. Protein sequence: CAWSGLPGQGNSPLHF.

A few counts support this clone. This rearrangement joins TRBV28 to TRBJ1-5; maybe TRBD1 (6 bases). This CDR3 is built from 15 residues. Trimming cost V 6 bases and J 3 bases, with 15 bases left between them. Looked up from germline, CDR1 is MDHEN and CDR2 is SYDVKM. The DNA for the CDR3 is TGTGCCAGCAGGCCCAGCGGGGGCTACAATCAGCCCCAGCATTTT. Translating gives CASRPSGGYNQPQHF.

The chain joins TRBV5-4 to TRBJ1-1; a possible D gene is TRBD1 (5 bases). Germline V gene sequence: CDR1 SGHNT, CDR2 YYREEE (reference sequence). V lost 4 bases and J lost 3, with 13 bases in between. The length of the CDR3 is 14 residues. CDR3 in DNA: TGTGCCAGCAGCCGGGCGGGGCAGCACACTGAAGCTTTCTTT. Translation: CASSRAGQHTEAFF.

J is TRBJ1-5 and V is TRBV5-1; no definite D call. The CDR3 consists of 13 residues. V shed 7 bases and J shed 7 bases, with 15 bases lying between them. Germline V CDR1 and CDR2: SGHRS, YFSETQ. CDR3: CASSPGGGQPQHF. In nucleotides, the CDR3 is TGCGCCAGCTCCCCGGGTGGAGGCCAGCCCCAGCATTTT.

The genes are TRBV19 and TRBJ2-7, with D possibly being TRBD1 (6 bases). V lost 9 bases and J lost 0, with 9 bases in between. CDR1 and CDR2 from the germline V gene are LNHDA and SQIVND (reference sequence). This CDR3 comprises 12 residues. The CDR3 reads CASRGLSYEQYF. Here the CDR3 DNA reads TGTGCCAGCAGGGGTCTCTCCTACGAGCAGTACTTC.